This is a list of T cell receptor beta chains from one sample in a study of tumor-infiltrating lymphocytes in localized non-small cell lung cancer. The data were produced by immunoSEQ multiplex PCR, yet TCRdb's version contains in-frame clones alone and is incomplete. The data hold around 16,000 clones, with approximately 84% observed a single time. The specimen sequenced was lung tumor tissue. All receptors come from a human donor with non-small cell lung cancer. CDR3s include the opening cysteine and the closing phenylalanine or tryptophan. D genes are given only for firm matches. Where a row states a size, it is once, few, many or the class of an expanded clone; other rows omit it.

CDR3 length,V gene,clone size,D gene,J gene,CDR3 protein,CDR3 DNA
13,TRBV5-6,once,-,TRBJ1-2,CASRPQGGHGYTF,TGTGCCAGCAGACCACAGGGAGGGCATGGCTACACCTTC
15,TRBV4-2,-,-,TRBJ1-4,CASSAAGEANEKLFF,TGTGCCAGCAGCGCGGCAGGGGAGGCGAATGAAAAACTGTTTTTT
15,TRBV27,-,-,TRBJ2-1,CASSLYRESYNEQFF,TGTGCCAGCAGTTTATACCGGGAGAGTTACAATGAGCAGTTCTTC
15,TRBV9,-,TRBD2,TRBJ2-3,CASSASGGGGDTQYF,TGTGCCAGCAGCGCTAGCGGGGGGGGAGGGGATACGCAGTATTTT
13,TRBV5-6,once,TRBD1,TRBJ2-7,CASSRDSLKKEYF,TGTGCCAGCAGCCGGGACAGCCTTAAAAAGGAGTACTTC
14,TRBV5-8,-,TRBD1,TRBJ2-5,CASSLLTGVETQYF,TGTGCCAGCAGCTTGTTGACAGGGGTAGAGACCCAGTACTTC
17,TRBV15,-,TRBD1,TRBJ1-2,CATSRDLRGAVNYGYTF,TGTGCCACCAGCAGAGATCTCAGGGGGGCAGTCAACTATGGCTACACCTTC
16,TRBV10-3,once,TRBD1,TRBJ1-1,CAISESGDRGVTEAFF,TGTGCCATCAGTGAGTCCGGGGACAGGGGGGTCACTGAAGCTTTCTTT
12,TRBV7-9,-,-,TRBJ2-2,CASRTVGGELFF,TGTGCCAGCAGAACCGTAGGTGGGGAGCTGTTTTTT
13,TRBV4-3,-,-,TRBJ1-2,CASSQDIQYGYTF,TGCGCCAGCAGCCAAGATATACAATATGGCTACACCTTC
11,TRBV20-1,-,-,TRBJ1-2,CSASFRGGYTF,TGCAGTGCTAGTTTCCGGGGCGGCTACACCTTC
16,TRBV30,-,TRBD1,TRBJ1-1,CAWRLGTGVMNTEAFF,TGTGCTTGGAGACTTGGGACAGGCGTCATGAACACTGAAGCTTTCTTT
15,TRBV6-6,-,-,TRBJ2-6,CASSYAGTGANVLTF,TGTGCCAGCAGTTACGCGGGTACTGGGGCCAACGTCCTGACTTTC
17,TRBV4-3,-,TRBD2,TRBJ2-5,CASSQDWTPTSGETQYF,TGCGCCAGCAGCCAAGATTGGACCCCGACTAGCGGAGAGACCCAGTACTTC
14,TRBV29-1,-,-,TRBJ1-1,CSVERDLMNTEAFF,TGCAGCGTTGAACGGGATCTCATGAACACTGAAGCTTTCTTT
14,TRBV2,-,-,TRBJ1-3,CASSVEASGNTIYF,TGTGCCAGCAGTGTTGAGGCCTCTGGAAACACCATATATTTT
14,TRBV5-6,-,TRBD1,TRBJ2-7,CASSTGQVTYEQYF,TGTGCCAGCAGCACAGGACAGGTTACCTACGAGCAGTACTTC
15,TRBV9,-,TRBD1,TRBJ2-7,CASSVEPGGSYEQYF,TGTGCCAGCAGCGTAGAGCCAGGGGGCTCCTACGAGCAGTACTTC
14,TRBV11-2,-,TRBD1,TRBJ1-1,CASSYSGGGTEAFF,TGTGCCAGCAGCTACTCAGGGGGAGGGACTGAAGCTTTCTTT
20,TRBV6-1,few,-,TRBJ2-6,CASSDGWRSLFAAGANVLTF,TGTGCCAGCAGTGACGGTTGGCGGAGCCTTTTCGCCGCAGGGGCCAACGTCCTGACTTTC
11,TRBV29-1,-,-,TRBJ1-1,CSVVLNTEAFF,TGCAGCGTTGTTTTGAACACTGAAGCTTTCTTT
12,TRBV6-6,-,-,TRBJ1-4,CASSYPSEKLFF,TGTGCCAGCAGTTACCCGTCTGAAAAACTGTTTTTT